These T cell receptor beta chains were read from a single sample in a study of identical twins. TCRdb analysed the 5' RACE reads with MiXCR anew, one entry per CDR3 protein. The table includes about 730,000 distinct CDR3 sequences, about 20% detected once. A further study also used this sample, focusing on T cells expressing NK-cell markers.

Sequencing was done on a sample of PBMCs. The receptors stem from a woman aged 18-29 years in good health. The CDR3 runs from the conserved cysteine through the conserved F or W. The order of the fields is V gene, CDR3 protein.

TRBV20-1,CSARGGSVDTQYF
TRBV5-1,CASSFWAFVDTGELFF
TRBV4-1,CASSQDLGRGSYNEQFF
TRBV9,CASSVGGLETQYF
TRBV3-1,CASSQKGTGGRYGYTF
TRBV7-9,CASSLDQGGTGELFF
TRBV15,CATSGGTGGEEKLFF
TRBV5-1,CASSLRAQREAFF
TRBV20-1,CSARDTGRAGTYEQYF
TRBV11-3,CASSLAVAREQFF
TRBV20-1,CSASSGEGPRSPLHF
TRBV12-5,CASGLSSGEDTQYF
TRBV3-1,CASSVGQGRTEAFF
TRBV6-1,CASSFLGQGYNEQFF
TRBV20-1,CSAREGVLTGNTIYF
TRBV3-1,CASSQDLSGEQYF
TRBV7-2,CASSRWLAGGNNEQFF
TRBV20-1,CSAGLGTGANVLTF
TRBV29-1,CSVELAAWSTEAFF
TRBV20-1,CSATKGQGFYNEQFF
TRBV7-9,CASRPPGGGTDTQYF
TRBV7-9,CASSSVEAGETYEQYF
TRBV12-3/TRBV12-4,CASSLGSAGGPRDEQFF
TRBV7-9,CASSFGTQVDTQYF